This TCR beta chain was recovered during a study of pediatric ulcerative colitis. Study-level points and caveats: Total lymphocyte DNA, not sorted subsets, was the template.

During colonoscopy, one to two rectal pinch biopsies were collected. Germline CDR1 SEHNR, CDR2 FQNEAQ (reference sequence). CDR3 length equals 16 residues. V lost 3 bases and J lost 0; bases outside the gene matches: 4. As concerns this clone: The antigen remains undetermined.

Clones were sequenced by immunoSEQ multiplex PCR, and TCRdb holds only the in-frame ones, with some missing. The sample lists about 12,000 clones, roughly 80% occurring once. V and J are TRBV7-9 and TRBJ1-4; TRBD1 aligns across 7 bases. Material for sequencing was gut tissue. This receptor was identified in a boy between 10 and 17 years old who was a control in a study of pediatric ulcerative colitis. CDR3 in amino acids: CASSFTGASTNEKLFF. CDR3 nucleotide sequence: TGTGCCAGCAGCTTTACAGGGGCGTCAACTAATGAAAAACTGTTTTTT. The full variable domain, completed using reference TRBV7-9 and TRBJ1-4, is DTGVSQNPRHKITKRGQNVTFRCDPISEHNRLYWYRQTLGQGPEFLTYFQNEAQLEKSRLLSDRFSAERPKGSFSTLEIQRTEQGDSAMYLCASSFTGASTNEKLFFGSGTQLSVL.